The clone carrying this T cell receptor beta chain was detected a few times. The sample comes from a study of blood T cell repertoires in COVID-19. Across the whole study: Material from acute and convalescent COVID-19 was sourced from the United States, Italy and Spain. T cells, B-cell-depleted T cells, or PBMCs supplied cDNA or gDNA.

Patients of the Seattle cohort, enrolled during active infection, were followed longitudinally. After removal of 5 bases from V and 5 bases from J, the junction contained 6 bases not matched to a gene. The CDR3 length is 13 residues. Germline V gene lookup returns CDR1 WSHSY and CDR2 SAAADI. How the authors handled the data: Amplification from reference gene primers served as the basis for estimated nucleated cell counts. Here immunoSEQ multiplex PCR was the method, and the copy in TCRdb shows in-frame clones only, minus some. The V and J calls and the clone size are those of that table, but D and trimming were determined from the DNA. The sample records around 360,000 clones, 87% being singletons.

J is TRBJ2-7 and V is TRBV10-2; 7 bases agree with TRBD1. The clonotype comes from a woman aged 25-40 years with COVID-19, enrolled during active disease. Sequencing was done on a sample of peripheral blood. CDR3: CASSTDRANEQYF. In nucleotides, the CDR3 is TGCGCCAGCAGTACTGACAGGGCCAACGAGCAGTACTTC.